The T cell receptor (beta chain) described here comes from a study of T cell changes during pregnancy in multiple sclerosis. TCRdb keeps only in-frame clones here, not all; method: immunoSEQ multiplex PCR. The repertoire holds around 60,000 clones, with 92% as singletons. Germline-derived CDR1 and CDR2 are SGDLS and YYNGEE. The CDR3 has 13 residues. V dropped 4 bases and J dropped 6 bases, with 13 bases sitting between them. This sequence originates from a female donor in good health, enrolled as a control in a pregnancy study. This chain links TRBV9 with TRBJ1-1, with D possibly matching TRBD1 (5 bases). The sequencing here drew on peripheral blood, taken in the third trimester of pregnancy. CDR3 protein: CASSPLRQPEAFF. CDR3 in DNA: TGTGCCAGCAGCCCTCTAAGACAGCCTGAAGCTTTCTTT.